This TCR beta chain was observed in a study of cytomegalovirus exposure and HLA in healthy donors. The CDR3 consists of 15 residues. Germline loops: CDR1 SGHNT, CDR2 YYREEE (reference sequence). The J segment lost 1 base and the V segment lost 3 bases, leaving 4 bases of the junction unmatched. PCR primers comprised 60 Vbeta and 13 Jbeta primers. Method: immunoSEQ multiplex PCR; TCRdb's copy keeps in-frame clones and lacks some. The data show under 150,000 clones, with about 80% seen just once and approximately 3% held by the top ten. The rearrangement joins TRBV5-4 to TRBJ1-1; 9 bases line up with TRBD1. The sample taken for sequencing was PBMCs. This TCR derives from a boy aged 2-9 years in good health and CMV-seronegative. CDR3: CASSWDRAPNTEAFF. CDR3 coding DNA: TGTGCCAGCAGCTGGGACAGGGCCCCGAACACTGAAGCTTTCTTT.